Given below is one TCR beta chain in context. Its antigen is still unknown. The data derive from a study of Ad26.COV2.S vaccination and SARS-CoV-2 variants. Study results and caveats: Vaccine and placebo recipients had similar non-spike TCR breadth. Responses of T cells in total may have been underestimated by the TCR breadth and depth analyses. The authors reported substantial breadth in spike-specific CD8+ and CD4+ T cell responses after vaccination. Vaccine recipients surpassed placebo recipients in spike-specific TCR breadth.

The data were produced by immunoSEQ multiplex PCR, yet TCRdb's version contains in-frame clones alone and is incomplete. This table holds approximately 150,000 clones, 86% found once. Germline loops: CDR1 SGHTA, CDR2 FQGNSA. CDR3 size: 16 residues. The J segment lost 2 bases and the V segment lost 2 bases, leaving 7 bases of the junction unmatched. The sequence was obtained from a human donor who had recovered from COVID-19. This sample comprised peripheral blood, obtained after recovery from COVID-19. The rearrangement links TRBV7-2 to TRBJ2-5; 8 bases match TRBD2. CDR3 region: CASSLLGAGGQETQYF. Written as DNA, the CDR3 is TGTGCCAGCAGCTTACTAGGGGCGGGGGGACAAGAGACCCAGTACTTC.